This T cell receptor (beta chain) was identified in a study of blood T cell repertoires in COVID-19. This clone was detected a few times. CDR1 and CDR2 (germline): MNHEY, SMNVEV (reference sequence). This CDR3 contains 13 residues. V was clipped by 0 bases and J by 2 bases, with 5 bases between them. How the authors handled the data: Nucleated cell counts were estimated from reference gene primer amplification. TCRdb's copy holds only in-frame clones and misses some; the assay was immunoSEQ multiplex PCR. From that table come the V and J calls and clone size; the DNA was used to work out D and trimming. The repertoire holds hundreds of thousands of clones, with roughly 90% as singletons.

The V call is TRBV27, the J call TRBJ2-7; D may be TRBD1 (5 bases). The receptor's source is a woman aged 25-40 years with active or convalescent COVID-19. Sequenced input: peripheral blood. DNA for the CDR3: TGTGCCAGCAGTTTATCACAGGCCTACGAGCAGTACTTC. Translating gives CASSLSQAYEQYF.